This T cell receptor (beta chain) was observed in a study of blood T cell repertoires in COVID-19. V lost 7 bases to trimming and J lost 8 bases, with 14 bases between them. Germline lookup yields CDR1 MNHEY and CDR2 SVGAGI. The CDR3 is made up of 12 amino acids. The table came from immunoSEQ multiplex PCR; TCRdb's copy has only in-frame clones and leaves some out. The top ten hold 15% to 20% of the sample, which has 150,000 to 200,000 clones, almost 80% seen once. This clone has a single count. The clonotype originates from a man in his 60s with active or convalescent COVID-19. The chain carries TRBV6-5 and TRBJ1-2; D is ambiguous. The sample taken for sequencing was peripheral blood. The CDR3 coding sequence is TGTGCCAGCACCAACCGTGGTCAGGGCTACACCTTC. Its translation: CASTNRGQGYTF.